This paragraph reports one T cell receptor beta chain. Its target is unknown. The data originate from a study of cytomegalovirus exposure and HLA in healthy donors. Broader study findings: Associated with cytomegalovirus, according to the listing, were around 160 TCR beta chains. Later analysis placed DRB1 highest and HLA-C lowest in TCR association rates, which differed by HLA locus. Earlier analysis yielded a pattern in which most TCR beta V segments were productive about 90% or about 30% of the time.

Amplification used 60 Vbeta primers and 13 Jbeta primers. Sequencing was performed with immunoSEQ multiplex PCR; in TCRdb, only in-frame clones are kept and a portion is missing. The sample lists around 100,000 clones; 65% to 80% were seen once. The sequence was obtained from a woman aged 40-49 years in good health and CMV-seronegative. Sequencing used PBMCs.

The CDR3, as DNA: TGTGCCAGCAGCCTCCGGGACAGGGGTTACGAGCAGTACTTC. Its translation: CASSLRDRGYEQYF. The genes are TRBV5-4 and TRBJ2-5; TRBD1 aligns across 10 bases. The J call may be mistaken, given a closer DNA end match to TRBJ2-7. The CDR3 spans 14 residues. In germline, CDR1 is SGHNT, CDR2 YYREEE (reference sequence).